This TCR beta chain comes out of a study of cytomegalovirus exposure and HLA in healthy donors. Study details: Most genotyped donors, roughly 80% of fewer than 400, had Caucasian-associated genetic ancestry.

Nominal health characterized the donors when sampled, though unrecorded immune exposures were likely. The PCR used 60 Vbeta and 13 Jbeta primers. Measured with immunoSEQ multiplex PCR; TCRdb has only the in-frame clones, and not every one. The sample lists 180,000 or so clones, roughly 74% occurring once. Germline CDR1 WSHSY, CDR2 SAAADI. This CDR3 has 15 residues. To note about this clone: What it binds is unknown.

The study's findings and limits: V- and J-gene trimming in TCR beta was tied to a missense DCLRE1C variant by an analysis performed later. Across donors, presence/absence analyses took sequencing depth to be roughly uniform.

This clonotype originated in a female donor in good health and CMV-seronegative. Input material: PBMCs. The chain employs TRBV10-2 and TRBJ2-5, with 7 positions matching TRBD1. The J call is uncertain, as TRBJ2-7 better fits the DNA end. CDR3 DNA sequence: TGCGCCAGCAGACAGGGGACCACCTTCCTAGGCGAGCAGTACTTC. Its translation: CASRQGTTFLGEQYF.